This is a list of T cell receptor beta chains from one sample in a study of human T cells and chemical hapten exposure. TCRdb reprocessed the RACE reads with MiXCR, giving one entry per CDR3 protein. The sample lists 35,000 to 50,000 distinct CDR3 sequences; about 10% were seen once. The source material was whole blood, sampled in connection with sensitization to the hapten diphenylcyclopropenone (DPC). Source of these receptors: a man aged 25 to 40 with alopecia areata. Some clones in this sample may be carry-over from other donors' samples. CDR3s include the opening cysteine and the closing phenylalanine or tryptophan. The D gene is left open where the match is weak. Clone size is not always given. Where it is, it says once, few, many or a class for expanded clones.

abundance: many; d_gene: .; v_gene: TRBV30; j_gene: TRBJ1-1; CDR3nt: TGTGCCTGGAGTCCTCCGATTTCGAACACTGAAGCTTTCTTT; CDR3aa: CAWSPPISNTEAFF
abundance: many; d_gene: .; v_gene: TRBV12-3/TRBV12-4; j_gene: TRBJ2-2; CDR3nt: TGTGCCAGCAGAATCCTGGCCGCGAACACCGGGGAGCTGTTTTTT; CDR3aa: CASRILAANTGELFF
abundance: .; d_gene: .; v_gene: TRBV18; j_gene: TRBJ1-5; CDR3nt: TGTGCCAGCTCACCGATGGGAAGCAATCAGCCCCAGCATTTT; CDR3aa: CASSPMGSNQPQHF
abundance: many; d_gene: .; v_gene: TRBV7-9; j_gene: TRBJ2-3; CDR3nt: TGTGCCAGCAGCCCGCCGGACTGGTGGTATTTT; CDR3aa: CASSPPDWWYF
abundance: few; d_gene: .; v_gene: TRBV6-1; j_gene: TRBJ1-6; CDR3nt: TGTGCCAGCACCCTGGGTAGCTCCTATAATTCACCCCTCCACTTT; CDR3aa: CASTLGSSYNSPLHF
abundance: many; d_gene: TRBD2; v_gene: TRBV20-1; j_gene: TRBJ2-5; CDR3nt: TGCAGTGCGCAGTTCTGGGGACTAGCGGATCAAGAGACCCAGTACTTC; CDR3aa: CSAQFWGLADQETQYF
abundance: .; d_gene: .; v_gene: TRBV7-8; j_gene: TRBJ1-1; CDR3nt: TGTGCCAGCAGCTTTGGACCCTCTGCTGAAGCTTTCTTT; CDR3aa: CASSFGPSAEAFF
abundance: many; d_gene: TRBD2; v_gene: TRBV7-9; j_gene: TRBJ2-5; CDR3nt: TGTGCCAGCAGCGCAGCTATAGCGGGAGGGCCCCAAGAGACCCAGTACTTC; CDR3aa: CASSAAIAGGPQETQYF
abundance: few; d_gene: TRBD1; v_gene: TRBV4-2; j_gene: TRBJ1-4; CDR3nt: TGTGCCAGCAGGCAAACCGACAGGGAAAATGAAAAACTGTTTTTT; CDR3aa: CASRQTDRENEKLFF
abundance: many; d_gene: .; v_gene: TRBV5-1; j_gene: TRBJ1-6; CDR3nt: TGCGCCAGCAGCCCCGGAGGCAGGGAGAATTCACCCCTCCACTTT; CDR3aa: CASSPGGRENSPLHF
abundance: .; d_gene: TRBD2; v_gene: TRBV3-1; j_gene: TRBJ2-7; CDR3nt: TGTGCCAGCAGCCAAGGCACTAGCGGGGGGGCCTACGAGCAGTACTTC; CDR3aa: CASSQGTSGGAYEQYF
abundance: many; d_gene: TRBD1; v_gene: TRBV7-2; j_gene: TRBJ2-1; CDR3nt: TGTGCCAGCAGAAGTCGGGACAGCAATGAGCAGTTCTTC; CDR3aa: CASRSRDSNEQFF
abundance: few; d_gene: .; v_gene: TRBV12-3/TRBV12-4; j_gene: TRBJ2-1; CDR3nt: TGTGCCAGCAGTCCCCATGGGTGGCAGACGGATGAGCAGTTCTTC; CDR3aa: CASSPHGWQTDEQFF
abundance: many; d_gene: .; v_gene: TRBV28; j_gene: TRBJ2-5; CDR3nt: TGTGCCAGCAGTTCGCCCAGGTCACCTGAAAGAAAAAAAGAGACCCAGTACTTC; CDR3aa: CASSSPRSPERKKETQYF
abundance: many; d_gene: TRBD2; v_gene: TRBV6-1; j_gene: TRBJ2-1; CDR3nt: TGTGCCACCGCTCCTAGCGGGAACTACAATGAGCAGTTCTTC; CDR3aa: CATAPSGNYNEQFF